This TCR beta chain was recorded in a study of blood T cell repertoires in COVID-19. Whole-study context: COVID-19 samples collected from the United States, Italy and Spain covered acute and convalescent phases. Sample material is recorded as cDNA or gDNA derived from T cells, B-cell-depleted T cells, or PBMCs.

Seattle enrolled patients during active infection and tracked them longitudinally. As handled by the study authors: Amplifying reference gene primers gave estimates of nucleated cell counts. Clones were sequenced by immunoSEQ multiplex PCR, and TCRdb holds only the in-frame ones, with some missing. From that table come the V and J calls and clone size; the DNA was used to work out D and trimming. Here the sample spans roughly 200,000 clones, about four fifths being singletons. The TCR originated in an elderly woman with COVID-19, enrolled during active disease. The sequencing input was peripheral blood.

The CDR3 DNA reads TGCAGCGTTGAAGATCGTCGAACAGCCCATAACTATGGCTACACCTTC. Its protein is CSVEDRRTAHNYGYTF. The rearrangement joins TRBV29-1 to TRBJ1-2; D is undetermined. The germline V and J ends were trimmed by 0 bases and 1 base, with 15 bases remaining between them. Germline CDR1 and CDR2: SQVTM and ANQGSEA. The CDR3 is made up of 16 amino acids. Using reference TRBV29-1 and TRBJ1-2 for the parts outside the CDR3, the full variable domain is SAVISQKPSRDICQRGTSLTIQCQVDSQVTMMFWYRQQPGQSLTLIATANQGSEATYESGFVIDKFPISRPNLTFSTLTVSNMSPEDSSIYLCSVEDRRTAHNYGYTFGSGTRLTVV.